This passage covers 27 T cell receptor beta chains from one sample sequenced in a study of CD8 T cells in ankylosing spondylitis. General study results and limits: For ankylosing spondylitis blood, a TCR beta motif of 7 to 9 highly homologous variants appeared characteristic.

No antigens are known for them. MiXCR was run by TCRdb on the 5' RACE reads, yielding one entry per CDR3 protein. Of about 460,000 distinct CDR3 sequences in the sample, roughly 5.2% were seen once. Sequencing was carried out using blood, either unsorted or a sorted T cell fraction (not recorded which). The receptors come from a male donor with ankylosing spondylitis.

This clonotype was counted ten times or more. The chain is built from TRBV7-2 and TRBJ1-1; 9 bases line up with TRBD1. Germline-derived CDR1 and CDR2 are SGHTA and FQGNSA. With V trimmed by 4 bases and J by 6 bases, 6 bases remained unmatched. The CDR3 is 14 amino acids. CDR3 sequence (DNA): TGTGCCAGCAGCTCCGACAGGGGGTTTGCTGAAGCTTTCTTT. Translated: CASSSDRGFAEAFF.

The rearrangement links TRBV4-2 to TRBJ2-3, with 9 positions matching TRBD2. This CDR3 has 16 residues. CDR1 LGHNA and CDR2 YNFKEQ come from the germline V gene. V lost 2 bases, J lost 4 bases, and 7 bases stayed unmatched. The CDR3: CASSQTSGWDADTQYF. The CDR3 bases are TGTGCCAGCAGCCAAACTAGCGGGTGGGACGCAGATACGCAGTATTTT.

This clonotype has a count of ten or more. V is TRBV29-1 and J is TRBJ1-1, with TRBD1 as a possible D gene (6 bases). Trimming pared 3 bases from V and 2 bases from J, leaving 13 bases between. Germline CDR1 is SQVTM and CDR2 is ANQGSEA. CDR3 length equals 14 residues. The CDR3 loop is CSVEITGLNTEAFF. The CDR3 DNA reads TGCAGCGTTGAGATTACAGGGCTCAACACTGAAGCTTTCTTT.

The gene calls are TRBV3-1 and TRBJ1-5, with a possible D match to TRBD1 (5 bases). CDR1 is LGHDT and CDR2 is YNNKEL in the germline V gene (reference sequence). The CDR3 extends over 13 amino acids. V was shortened by 3 bases and J by 5 bases, with 8 bases between the two germline ends. In nucleotides, the CDR3 is TGTGCCAGCAGCCACAGGGTATATCAGCCCCAGCATTTT. It specifies CASSHRVYQPQHF.

This clonotype came up a few times. The V gene is TRBV5-1, the J gene TRBJ2-5, with TRBD2 as a possible D gene (6 bases). CDR3 length: 17 residues. Trimming pared 4 bases from V and 2 bases from J, leaving 21 bases between. Looked up from germline, CDR1 is SGHRS and CDR2 is YFSETQ. CDR3 protein: CASSLLRAGRSQETQYF. CDR3 nucleotide sequence: TGCGCCAGCAGCCTTCTGAGGGCGGGGAGGTCTCAAGAGACCCAGTACTTC.

This clonotype has at least ten counts. J is TRBJ2-3 and V is TRBV5-5; D not certain. Between the trimmed V and J ends, which lost 2 bases and 0 bases, there was a span of 7 bases. Per germline, CDR1 SGHKS and CDR2 YYEKEE (reference sequence). The CDR3 runs to 14 residues. DNA of the CDR3: TGTGCCAGCAGCTTTTACTACAGCACAGATACGCAGTATTTT. Translation gives CASSFYYSTDTQYF.

The V gene is TRBV20-1, the J gene TRBJ2-6; D is unclear. This CDR3 has 15 residues. Germline values: CDR1 DFQATT, CDR2 SNEGSKA (reference sequence). Trimming removed 6 bases from V and 0 bases from J, with 12 bases in between. The CDR3 loop reads CSATRASSGANVLTF. The CDR3 coding sequence is TGCAGTGCAACACGGGCGAGCTCTGGGGCCAACGTCCTGACTTTC.

This clonotype was observed many times. The J gene is TRBJ2-1, the V gene TRBV29-1; 8 nucleotides agree with TRBD1. Looked up from germline, CDR1 is SQVTM and CDR2 is ANQGSEA. V shed 4 bases, J shed 3 bases, and the junction held 2 bases outside the gene matches. The CDR3 totals 13 residues. The CDR3 region is CSVGQGFYNEQFF. The CDR3, as DNA: TGCAGCGTTGGACAGGGGTTCTACAATGAGCAGTTCTTC.

Only a few counts were recorded for this clonotype. This chain links TRBV20-1 with TRBJ2-5; D unclear. The CDR3 has 15 amino acids. Trimming took off 1 base at V and 4 bases at J, with 16 bases between the two ends. Germline V gene lookup returns CDR1 DFQATT and CDR2 SNEGSKA (reference sequence). The CDR3 is CSARGAMGFGETQYF. As DNA, the CDR3 is TGCAGTGCTAGAGGGGCTATGGGATTCGGAGAGACCCAGTACTTC.

This clonotype was seen only a few times. The chain links TRBV7-2 to TRBJ1-5, with D unclear. CDR1 is SGHTA and CDR2 is FQGNSA in the germline V gene. This CDR3 has 15 amino acids. Trimming pared 2 bases from V and 7 bases from J, leaving 15 bases between. The CDR3 sequence is CASSLQPGERQPQHF. Written as DNA, the CDR3 is TGTGCCAGCAGCTTACAGCCCGGTGAGCGACAGCCCCAGCATTTT.

This clonotype has only a few counts. The genes are TRBV11-2 and TRBJ2-5, with D possibly matching TRBD2 (6 bases). V lost 5 bases and J lost 6, with 25 bases in between. The CDR3 is made up of 17 amino acids. The germline CDR1 and CDR2 sequences are SGHAT and FQNNGV. The chain's CDR3 is CASSTWRGTGVEKTQYF. The CDR3 coding sequence is TGTGCCAGCAGCACCTGGCGTGGGACGGGAGTCGAGAAGACCCAGTACTTC.

This clonotype was observed at least ten times. The chain uses TRBV11-2 and TRBJ2-5; 10 nucleotides agree with TRBD2. The CDR3 has 17 residues. Germline V CDR1 and CDR2: SGHAT, FQNNGV. Trimming took 2 bases from V and 5 from J; bases not matched to a gene: 11. The CDR3 region is CASSLRSASGSAETQYF. CDR3 in DNA: TGTGCCAGCAGCTTAAGATCGGCTAGCGGGAGCGCGGAGACCCAGTACTTC.

This clonotype was counted a few times. The V call is TRBV9, the J call TRBJ2-4; a possible D gene is TRBD1 (6 bases). The V and J ends lost 4 bases and 0 bases respectively, with 14 bases between them. The CDR3 runs 16 residues. CDR1 is SGDLS, CDR2 YYNGEE, per germline. CDR3 protein: CASSPPTGEAKNIQYF. The DNA for the CDR3 is TGTGCCAGCAGCCCCCCGACAGGCGAAGCCAAAAACATTCAGTACTTC.

The chain uses TRBV11-2 and TRBJ2-5; D might be TRBD1 (5 bases). The CDR3 runs to 16 residues. Germline loops: CDR1 SGHAT, CDR2 FQNNGV. V lost 0 bases to trimming and J lost 9 bases, with 20 bases between them. The CDR3: CASSLDLGRAPRAQYF. In nucleotides, the CDR3 is TGTGCCAGCAGCTTAGATCTCGGCAGGGCCCCACGGGCCCAGTACTTC.

This clonotype was detected many times. The chain joins TRBV5-1 to TRBJ2-7; D may be TRBD1 or TRBD2 (5 bases each). There are 14 residues in the CDR3. The germline V and J ends were trimmed by 0 bases and 3 bases, with 10 bases remaining between them. Germline CDR1 SGHRS, CDR2 YFSETQ. Written as DNA, the CDR3 is TGCGCCAGCAGCTTGGCGGGACCCCTCTACGAGCAGTACTTC. This codes for CASSLAGPLYEQYF.

This clonotype was seen a few times. The J gene is TRBJ1-2, the V gene TRBV6-5, with D unresolved. CDR1 is MNHEY, CDR2 SVGAGI, per germline. The CDR3 totals 14 residues. The ends were cut back, 0 bases at V and 4 bases at J, with 9 bases in the middle. DNA of the CDR3: TGTGCCAGCAGTTACTCGGAGCGATTCTATGGCTACACCTTC. Translated: CASSYSERFYGYTF.

On this clonotype: A read error is possible here, since a much larger clone lies one base away. The chain uses TRBV5-1 and TRBJ2-7, with 10 bases identical to TRBD2. V trimming: 5 bases; J trimming: 1 base; junction bases outside the gene matches: 6. The germline V gene encodes CDR1 SGHRS and CDR2 YFSETQ. The CDR3 length is 15 residues. The CDR3 region is CASRSGLADSYEQYV. The CDR3 DNA reads as TGCGCCAGCAGAAGTGGACTAGCGGATTCCTACGAGCAGTACGTC.

The table lists this clonotype with many counts. This chain connects TRBV6-1 to TRBJ2-5; 11 positions agree with TRBD1. The CDR3 loop spans 15 amino acids. The germline V gene encodes CDR1 MNHNS and CDR2 SASEGT. V lost 8 bases, J lost 3 bases, and 8 bases stayed unmatched. The CDR3 is CASAHRDRGKETQYF. Here the CDR3 DNA reads TGTGCCAGCGCGCACCGGGACAGGGGGAAAGAGACCCAGTACTTC.

This clonotype was recorded many times. CDR3 nucleotides: TGCAGTGCTAGAGATTACAAAAACTATGGCTACACCTTC. Its protein is CSARDYKNYGYTF. V usage is TRBV20-1 and J usage is TRBJ1-2; D gene uncertain. The germline V gene has CDR1 DFQATT and CDR2 SNEGSKA (reference sequence). The CDR3 consists of 13 residues. The V gene lost 0 bases and the J gene lost 2 bases, with 7 bases spanning the gap.

This clonotype was picked up many times. The gene calls are TRBV5-1 and TRBJ2-5; 7 nucleotides match TRBD1. CDR3 size: 13 residues. With 3 bases clipped from V and 4 bases from J, the junction kept 3 bases outside the gene matches. Germline V gives CDR1 SGHRS, CDR2 YFSETQ. The CDR3 DNA sequence: TGCGCCAGCAGCTGGGACAGTACAGAGACCCAGTACTTC. Protein product: CASSWDSTETQYF.

In its sample, this clonotype was seen many times. The J gene is TRBJ2-1, the V gene TRBV12-3 or TRBV12-4, with 9 bases that match TRBD1. The V and J ends lost 5 bases and 8 bases, in that order; junction bases with no gene match: 10. This CDR3 is built from 15 residues. CDR3 residues: CASSKGQGIVDEQFF. The CDR3 DNA reads TGTGCCAGCAGTAAGGGACAGGGTATCGTGGATGAGCAGTTCTTC.

This clonotype was detected many times. V is TRBV5-1 and J is TRBJ1-4, with 10 nucleotides matching TRBD1. Trimming cost V 4 bases and J 7 bases; bases outside gene matches: 7. Germline V gives CDR1 SGHRS, CDR2 YFSETQ. This CDR3 is built from 15 residues. The CDR3 region has the DNA TGCGCCAGCAGCCTTAGTGGGACAGGGGTTGAAAAACTGTTTTTT. Protein sequence: CASSLSGTGVEKLFF. Filled out from reference TRBV5-1 and TRBJ1-4, the complete variable domain reads KAGVTQTPRYLIKTRGQQVTLSCSPISGHRSVSWYQQTPGQGLQFLFEYFSETQRNKGNFPGRFSGRQFSNSRSEMNVSTLELGDSALYLCASSLSGTGVEKLFFGSGTQLSVL.

The table lists this clonotype with many counts. CDR3 protein: CASSSRGRNTF. The CDR3 DNA follows: TGTGCCAGCAGTTCCAGGGGGCGAAACACCTTC. The chain links TRBV12-3 or TRBV12-4 to TRBJ1-2; 8 positions agree with TRBD1. Trimming took 4 bases from V and 12 from J; bases not matched to a gene: 4. The CDR3 is 11 amino acids.

This clonotype was counted between two and nine times. V and J are TRBV3-1 and TRBJ2-1; D possibly uses TRBD1 or TRBD2 (5 bases each). The CDR3 loop spans 16 amino acids. CDR1 and CDR2 from the germline V gene are LGHDT and YNNKEL (reference sequence). V lost 3 bases and J 6 bases, leaving 18 bases between the germline ends. The CDR3 nucleotides read TGTGCCAGCAGCCATGGGACCGCTCCCCTAGGCAATGAGCAGTTCTTC. This encodes CASSHGTAPLGNEQFF.

This clonotype was counted ten times or more. The chain is built from TRBV7-2 and TRBJ1-1; D remains ambiguous. The CDR3 is 13 residues long. V lost 1 base and J 2 bases, leaving 5 bases between the germline ends. CDR1 SGHTA and CDR2 FQGNSA come from the germline V gene. CDR3 coding DNA: TGTGCCAGCAGCTTAGGCATAAACACTGAAGCTTTCTTT. Its protein is CASSLGINTEAFF.

This clonotype was observed at least ten times. In DNA form, the CDR3 reads TGTGCCAGCAGCTTTAGAGGGACAACAGATACGCAGTATTTT. The encoded protein is CASSFRGTTDTQYF. The chain is built from TRBV5-6 and TRBJ2-3; possibly TRBD1 for D (6 bases). The CDR3 is 14 residues long. The V end lost 2 bases, the J end lost 3 bases, and 10 bases lay between the germline ends. Germline CDR1 SGHDT, CDR2 YYEEEE.

Note on this clonotype: A much larger clone differs from this one at a single base, so this may be a read error. This chain uses TRBV29-1 with TRBJ2-5; D possibly corresponds to TRBD1 (6 bases). Deletions cut 6 bases from V and 4 bases from J, with 12 bases between. This CDR3 has 12 amino acids. The germline CDR1 and CDR2 sequences are SQVTM and ANQGSEA. In nucleotides, the CDR3 is TGCAGCGTGTACAGGGTGGGAGAGACCCAGTACTTC. Protein sequence: CSVYRVGETQYF.